These T cell receptor beta chains were read from a single sample in a study of neurological immune-mediated disorders. MiXCR, applied by TCRdb to the 5' RACE reads, yields one record per CDR3 protein. In the table there are 100,000 or so distinct CDR3 sequences, approximately 13% of which are singletons. Sequenced material: PBMCs. These receptors originate from a female donor with HTLV-1-associated myelopathy (HAM/TSP). Each CDR3 is given with its conserved first and last residue. D genes are given only for firm matches. The listing skips clone size in some rows; elsewhere it reads once, few, many or a size class.

>TRBV20-1|many|TRBJ2-3|16|TRBD1
TGCAGTGCCTACTCGTCCGGGGACAGCTCCTCAGATACGCAGTATTTT
CSAYSSGDSSSDTQYF
>TRBV27|many|TRBJ1-6|15|TRBD1
TGTGCCAGCAGCCTAATCCGGGACAGTAATTCACCCCTCCACTTT
CASSLIRDSNSPLHF
>TRBV20-1|few|TRBJ2-3|15|NA
TGCAGTGCTAGAGATTATTCAAGGGAGCCAGATACGCAGTATTTT
CSARDYSREPDTQYF
>TRBV20-1|few|TRBJ2-7|15|TRBD2
TGCAGTGCTAGGGAACTAGCGGGGACCGCCTACGAGCAGTACTTC
CSARELAGTAYEQYF
>TRBV10-3|many|TRBJ2-6|14|NA
TGTGCCATCAGTGTAGGGGTTGGGGCCAACGTCCTGACTTTC
CAISVGVGANVLTF
>TRBV5-5|many|TRBJ2-3|14|NA
TGTGCCAGCAGCTTTCGACAGAACACAGATACGCAGTATTTT
CASSFRQNTDTQYF
>TRBV9|NA|TRBJ2-2|16|TRBD1
TGTACCAGCAGCAGAGGGCCGGGACAGGTAGCCGGGGAGCTGTTTTTT
CTSSRGPGQVAGELFF
>TRBV29-1|few|TRBJ2-2|12|NA
TGCAGCGTTGTGGGGAACACCGGGGAGCTGTTTTTT
CSVVGNTGELFF
>TRBV7-9|NA|TRBJ2-3|15|NA
TGTGCCAGCAGCTTAGGCGGCGTAGGGACAGATACGCAGTATTTT
CASSLGGVGTDTQYF
>TRBV27|NA|TRBJ2-7|14|NA
TGTGCCAGCAGTTTGGTTCGGAGCTCCTACGAGCAGTACTTC
CASSLVRSSYEQYF
>TRBV9|NA|TRBJ2-3|13|NA
TGTGCCAGCAGCGTAGGCCGCACAGATACGCAGTATTTT
CASSVGRTDTQYF
>TRBV7-3|many|TRBJ2-2|17|NA
TGTGCCAGCAGCTTAGACTCCTCTAGAGGGGGAATCGAAGAGCTGTTTTTT
CASSLDSSRGGIEELFF
>TRBV5-1|many|TRBJ2-3|18|TRBD2
TGCGCCAGCAGCCCCGGGACTAGCGGGGGGGCTTCCACAGATACGCAGTATTTT
CASSPGTSGGASTDTQYF
>TRBV15|many|TRBJ1-5|15|NA
TGTGCCACCAGCAGAGGGGGCGTCCCCGTACAGCCCCAGCATTTT
CATSRGGVPVQPQHF
>TRBV7-9|NA|TRBJ1-2|18|NA
TGTGCCAACCGGGGGCCCACCCTCCTATTCTTCGGGGAATATGGCTACACCTTC
CANRGPTLLFFGEYGYTF
>TRBV10-3|many|TRBJ1-5|16|NA
TGTGCCATCAGTGACTACAGGGAGGGGTTGAATCAGCCCCAGCATTTT
CAISDYREGLNQPQHF
>TRBV5-1|many|TRBJ2-4|12|NA
TGCGCCAGCAGCTTGAGTGAGAACATTCAGTACTTC
CASSLSENIQYF
>TRBV7-9|NA|TRBJ2-2|12|NA
TGTGCCAGCAGCTTGACAGCCGGGGAGCTGTTTTTT
CASSLTAGELFF
>TRBV7-2|many|TRBJ2-3|16|TRBD2
TGTGCCAGCAGCTTAAACAGCGGGGGCGGGGCAGATACGCAGTATTTT
CASSLNSGGGADTQYF
>TRBV14|many|TRBJ1-6|15|NA
TGTGCCAGCAGCGTGGGGCTGGGACCAAATTCACCCCTCCACTTT
CASSVGLGPNSPLHF
>TRBV12-3/TRBV12-4|many|TRBJ2-5|13|NA
TGTGCCATATCCGGATCAGGTACAGGGACCCAGTACTTC
CAISGSGTGTQYF
>TRBV7-2|many|TRBJ1-6|16|TRBD1
TGTGCCAGCAGCTTAGCACGGGGACAGTATAATTCACCCCTCCACTTT
CASSLARGQYNSPLHF
>TRBV5-1|many|TRBJ1-2|13|TRBD1
TGCGCCAGCAGTTATGACAGGGGAGGTGGCTACACCTTC
CASSYDRGGGYTF
>TRBV6-5|once|TRBJ2-1|16|NA
TGTGCCAGCAGTTACTCGGGCGGTGGGCCCTACAATGAGCAGTTCTTC
CASSYSGGGPYNEQFF
>TRBV27|many|TRBJ2-7|14|NA
TGTGCCAGCAGATTGCAGGGGGGTAACCACGAGCAGTACTTC
CASRLQGGNHEQYF
>TRBV7-3|many|TRBJ1-6|15|NA
TGTGCCAGCAGCTCTACAGGTTCCTATAATTCACCCCTCCACTTT
CASSSTGSYNSPLHF
>TRBV9|many|TRBJ1-2|14|NA
TGTGCCAGCAGCGTAGTAGGAACATCCCGTCTTTACACCTTC
CASSVVGTSRLYTF
>TRBV12-3/TRBV12-4|many|TRBJ1-5|13|NA
TGTGCCAGCAGTTTCTCGTTTAATCAGCCCCAGCATTTT
CASSFSFNQPQHF
>TRBV5-1|many|TRBJ2-5|14|NA
TGCGCCAGCAGCCCTGGAGGCCTCCAAGAGACCCAGTACTTC
CASSPGGLQETQYF
>TRBV14|NA|TRBJ2-1|14|NA
TGCGCCATCAGCCCACCGGGGTTAGGCAATGAGCAGTTCTTC
CAISPPGLGNEQFF
>TRBV28|few|TRBJ2-5|15|TRBD1
TGTGCCAGCAGTTTCCGGGACAGGGGTTGGGAGACCCAGTACTTC
CASSFRDRGWETQYF
>TRBV5-1|many|TRBJ1-3|16|NA
TGCGCCAGCAGCTCTGGACAGATCAACTCTGGAAACACCATATATTTT
CASSSGQINSGNTIYF
>TRBV12-3/TRBV12-4|many|TRBJ2-3|16|TRBD1
TGTGCCAGCAGTCCCCCCCGGGACAGGGGGCGTGATACGCAGTATTTT
CASSPPRDRGRDTQYF
>TRBV6-7|many|TRBJ2-1|14|TRBD1
TGTGCCAAAGGGGGCACACGAAAGTACAATGAGCAGTTCTTC
CAKGGTRKYNEQFF
>TRBV6-5|many|TRBJ2-6|15|TRBD1
TGTGCCAGCAGCACTGAGGGGGCGAGGGCCAACGTCCTGACTTTC
CASSTEGARANVLTF
>TRBV14|many|TRBJ2-1|17|TRBD2
TGTGCCAGCAGCCAAGGTGTAGCGGGGGGGCTATTGCATGAGCAGTTCTTC
CASSQGVAGGLLHEQFF
>TRBV14|many|TRBJ1-2|16|NA
TGTGCCAGCAGCCAAGTGTGGGGAGGATTTAACTATGGCTACACCTTC
CASSQVWGGFNYGYTF
>TRBV5-1|many|TRBJ2-7|16|TRBD2
TGCGCCAGCCAGGCGGTACTAGCGGGGGGGCCCTACGAGCAGTACTTC
CASQAVLAGGPYEQYF
>TRBV27|many|TRBJ1-1|12|NA
TGTGCCAGCCCTCTACTGAACACTGAAGCTTTCTTT
CASPLLNTEAFF
>TRBV7-8|many|TRBJ1-3|15|TRBD1
TGTGCCAGCAGCTTTGGACAGGCCTCTGGAAACACCATATATTTT
CASSFGQASGNTIYF
>TRBV5-1|many|TRBJ2-3|15|NA
TGCGCCAGCAGCTTTTCATGGGGTGGCACAGATACGCAGTATTTT
CASSFSWGGTDTQYF
>TRBV5-1|many|TRBJ1-5|13|NA
TGCGCCAGCAGCTTGACAGGGAGTCAGCCCCAGCATTTT
CASSLTGSQPQHF
>TRBV20-1|NA|TRBJ2-5|13|NA
TGCAGTGCTAGAGGGCAGGGTGGAGAGACCCAGTACTTC
CSARGQGGETQYF
>TRBV28|few|TRBJ2-7|15|NA
TGTGCCAGCAGTTTACCCAGCAGGGGTTCCCCCGAGCAGTACTTC
CASSLPSRGSPEQYF
>TRBV28|NA|TRBJ2-2|16|NA
TGTGCCAGCAAGGGGGCCGGGACTTTGAACACCGGGGAGCTGTTTTTT
CASKGAGTLNTGELFF
>TRBV29-1|many|TRBJ1-2|16|TRBD1
TGCAGCGTTGAAGTTATCTGGACAGGGGGAGTTAATGGCTACACCTTC
CSVEVIWTGGVNGYTF
>TRBV7-9|few|TRBJ2-3|12|NA
TGTGCCAGCAGGCAAGAGGGAGATACGCAGTATTTT
CASRQEGDTQYF
>TRBV14|NA|TRBJ2-7|15|TRBD1
TGTGTCAGCAGCCAACCGGGACAGGGATTTTACGAGCAGTACTTC
CVSSQPGQGFYEQYF
>TRBV7-9|many|TRBJ2-7|17|TRBD1
TGTGCCAGCAGCCCGAGAGGGACAGGTGGGACTGCCTACGAGCAGTACTTC
CASSPRGTGGTAYEQYF
>TRBV3-1|many|TRBJ2-5|14|NA
TGTGCCAGCAGCCATAGGACAGACCAAGAGACCCAGTACTTC
CASSHRTDQETQYF
>TRBV20-1|NA|TRBJ2-6|17|NA
TGCAGTGCTAGAGTAGAGGGTGTGGACTCTGGGGCCAACGTCCTGACTTTC
CSARVEGVDSGANVLTF
>TRBV3-1|NA|TRBJ1-1|14|NA
TGTGCCAGCAGCCAAGTAACGGAGAACACTGAAGCTTTCTTT
CASSQVTENTEAFF
>TRBV15|many|TRBJ1-4|18|NA
TGTGCCACCAGCAGAGATATATCAGGCTATGCAACTAATGAAAAACTGTTTTTT
CATSRDISGYATNEKLFF
>TRBV2|many|TRBJ1-2|16|TRBD1
TGTGCCAGCACCGGATCAGGGGGCATCCCTAACTATGGCTACACCTTC
CASTGSGGIPNYGYTF
>TRBV5-1|many|TRBJ2-3|17|TRBD1
TGCGCCAGCAGCTTCCACACAGGGGGAGACGGCACAGATACGCAGTATTTT
CASSFHTGGDGTDTQYF